This TCR beta chain was profiled in a study of T-cell memory formation after mild COVID-19. Findings and limits, study-wide: Later expanders leaned toward CD4+, whereas clones contracting from day 15 to 85 were balanced CD4/CD8. CD4+ clones that contracted lay mainly in CM and EM; CD8+ ones lay in EMRA.

The CDR3 contains 13 residues. Trimming took 6 bases from V and 3 from J, leaving 12 bases between them. Germline V CDR1 and CDR2: LGHNA, YSLEER. As regards this clonotype: Antigen unknown.

After 5'RACE with constant-segment primers, TCR alpha and TCR beta cDNA libraries carrying sample barcodes and UMIs were obtained. TCRdb reprocessed the 5' RACE reads with MiXCR, giving one entry per CDR3 protein. The sample yields under 250,000 distinct CDR3 sequences, roughly 15% seen once. The chain is built from TRBV4-3 and TRBJ2-7; a possible D gene is TRBD1 (6 bases). Sequences were obtained from PBMCs or a T cell subset sorted from them (not recorded which). This clonotype originated in an adult woman who had mild COVID-19 (a few samples of this study predate the infection). Cell type and time point are not known. CDR3 coding DNA: TGCGCCAGCAGTCATACAGGGAGCTACGAGCAGTACTTC. It yields the protein CASSHTGSYEQYF.